Relative to its sample, the clone carrying this T cell receptor beta chain is medium-sized. Its antigen is not identified. TCR beta CDR3 sequences were amplified from RNA transcripts. HTBI primers were employed in a first-round RT-PCR of the TCR CDR3. TCRdb itself ran the multiplex PCR reads through MiXCR, one entry per CDR3 protein. The sample contains about 210,000 distinct CDR3 sequences, approximately 17% of which appear only once. The CDR3 has 16 amino acids. The V and J ends lost 7 bases and 2 bases, in that order; junction bases with no gene match: 13. Germline values: CDR1 DFQATT, CDR2 SNEGSKA (reference sequence). These data are taken from a study of T cells in Graves' hyperthyroidism and ophthalmopathy. Study details: Peripheral blood was obtained at initial diagnosis, preceding any treatment.

An absence of ophthalmopathy progression within 18 months meant stable Graves' hyperthyroidism. Patients showing uncontrolled infection, other autoimmune disease, pregnancy or lactation were ineligible. Findings of the study overall: Blood also carried most thyroid clonotypes expanded above 0.001.

This chain connects TRBV20-1 to TRBJ2-5, with 10 bases matching TRBD1. The receptor was isolated from a man aged 45-65 years with Graves' hyperthyroidism. The sequencing sample was made of blood. CDR3 loop: CSVTLPGTGVQETQYF. CDR3 in DNA: TGCAGTGTTACCCTACCCGGGACAGGGGTACAAGAGACCCAGTACTTC.